This note documents a single T cell receptor beta chain sequence. The data derive from a study of blood T cell repertoires in COVID-19. Sequenced by immunoSEQ multiplex PCR; TCRdb stores in-frame clones only, minus some. The profile covers about 340,000 clones, with 65% to 85% appearing a single time and about 2.7% taken by the ten largest. V gave up 7 bases and J gave up 3 bases; unmatched junction bases: 6. Per the germline V gene, CDR1 is SNHLY and CDR2 is FYNNEI. The CDR3 consists of 15 residues. The chain combines TRBV2 with TRBJ2-3; TRBD2 matches at 11 bases. The source material was peripheral blood. The receptor comes from a man between 25 and 39 years old with active or convalescent COVID-19. In DNA, the CDR3 is TGTGCCAGCACGGGACTAGCGGATGGGACAGATACGCAGTATTTT. It codes for CASTGLADGTDTQYF.